A selection of T cell receptor beta chains follows, all from one sample in a study of T cells in Graves' hyperthyroidism and ophthalmopathy. In TCRdb, the multiplex PCR reads were re-called with MiXCR into one record per CDR3 protein. The sample lists 250,000 to 300,000 distinct CDR3 sequences, roughly a fifth occurring once. The sample taken for sequencing was blood. The receptors derive from a man over 45 with Graves' ophthalmopathy. The CDR3 runs from the conserved cysteine through the conserved F or W. D genes are given only for firm matches. Some rows have no size entry. The others give once, few or many, or a class for an expanded clone.

DNA	CDR3	D	size	V	J
TGCGCCAGCAGCGTCCGGGACAGCTATGGCTACACCTTC	CASSVRDSYGYTF	TRBD1	many	TRBV5-1	TRBJ1-2
TGTGCCACCAGCAGCACCCGGGACAGGCGAAAGGGTCGTTCCGAGCAGTACTTC	CATSSTRDRRKGRSEQYF	TRBD1	few	TRBV15	TRBJ2-7
TGTGCCAGCAGCTCATGGACAGACAGACTGTTTTTT	CASSSWTDRLFF	-	-	TRBV7-9	TRBJ1-4
TGCGCCAGCAGCCGGGCGGGGGGGGCTGAAGCTTTCTTT	CASSRAGGAEAFF	-	-	TRBV5-1	TRBJ1-1
TGTGCCAGCAGTTACCCCGGGGCTGGAAACACCATATATTTT	CASSYPGAGNTIYF	-	-	TRBV6-5	TRBJ1-3
TGCGCCAGCAGGGAGACAGGGGAGGTCTCACCCCTCCACTTT	CASRETGEVSPLHF	TRBD1	-	TRBV5-1	TRBJ1-6
TGTGCCAGCAGCTTAGATCGCTACGAGCAGTACTTC	CASSLDRYEQYF	-	many	TRBV11-1	TRBJ2-7
TGTGCCAGCAGCTTTAGAGACGTTAATTCACCCCTCCACTTT	CASSFRDVNSPLHF	-	-	TRBV9	TRBJ1-6
TGTGCCAGCAGTGAAGGGAGCGGGAAGGACACCGGGGAGCTGTTTTTT	CASSEGSGKDTGELFF	TRBD2	-	TRBV2	TRBJ2-2
TGTGCCAGCAGCCAAAGGACTAGCGGGCTCGGCACAGATACGCAGTATTTT	CASSQRTSGLGTDTQYF	TRBD2	-	TRBV3-1	TRBJ2-3
TGTGCCAGCAGTTACGGGGGGACAGGGGGCATGAATGAGCAGTTCTTC	CASSYGGTGGMNEQFF	TRBD1	few	TRBV6-6	TRBJ2-1
TGTGCCAGCGACGACGAGGAGACCCAGTACTTC	CASDDEETQYF	-	-	TRBV6-2/TRBV6-3	TRBJ2-5
TGTGCCAGCAGTGCTGTGACTAGTCGATACGAGCAGTACTTC	CASSAVTSRYEQYF	-	many	TRBV2	TRBJ2-7
TGTGCCAGCAGCTCCCAGTCTGGTACGCAGTATTTT	CASSSQSGTQYF	-	-	TRBV13	TRBJ2-3
TGTGCCAGCAGTTACGGCGGGGTAATCGGGAATGAGCAGTTCTTC	CASSYGGVIGNEQFF	-	-	TRBV6-5	TRBJ2-1
TGCAGTGCTAGAGCGGCGTCGCCGGATACGCAGTATTTT	CSARAASPDTQYF	-	few	TRBV20-1	TRBJ2-3
TGTGCCAGCTCACCTGGGGGTCAAAGAACAGATACGCAGTATTTT	CASSPGGQRTDTQYF	-	many	TRBV18	TRBJ2-3
TGTGCCAGCGGCCCCCGGGACAGTTCCTACGAGCAGTACTTC	CASGPRDSSYEQYF	TRBD1	many	TRBV28	TRBJ2-7
TGTGCCAGTAGTATTAAAACTAGCGGGACCTACAATGAGCAGTTCTTC	CASSIKTSGTYNEQFF	TRBD2	many	TRBV19	TRBJ2-1
TGTGCCAGCAACGACAGACTCAATCAGCCCCAGCATTTT	CASNDRLNQPQHF	-	many	TRBV2	TRBJ1-5
TGCGCCAGCCGAAAAGACAGTCTACTGAACACTGAAGCTTTCTTT	CASRKDSLLNTEAFF	-	-	TRBV10-1	TRBJ1-1
TGTGCCAGCAGCCGAACCGGGACAGGGGGCTACGAGCAGTACTTC	CASSRTGTGGYEQYF	TRBD1	many	TRBV28	TRBJ2-7
TGTGCCACCAGCAGCTTAGGGGAGACCCAGTACTTC	CATSSLGETQYF	-	few	TRBV15	TRBJ2-5
TGTGCCAGCAGTTCAGGCCCTGGGACCGGGGAGCTGTTTTTT	CASSSGPGTGELFF	-	-	TRBV6-4	TRBJ2-2
TGTGCCAGCAGCCGACAGGGGGGGGCAGATACGCAGTATTTT	CASSRQGGADTQYF	TRBD1	many	TRBV7-3	TRBJ2-3
TGTGCCAGCAGTTTCCAGGAAAAACTGTTTTTT	CASSFQEKLFF	-	-	TRBV28	TRBJ1-4
TGTGCCAGCAGTTACTCGATTGTCGCGGGAGGAGCCAATGAGCAGTTCTTC	CASSYSIVAGGANEQFF	TRBD2	many	TRBV6-5	TRBJ2-1
TGTGCCAGCAGCTTAGCCGAAGCCCCAGATACGCAGTATTTT	CASSLAEAPDTQYF	-	few	TRBV7-9	TRBJ2-3
TGTGCCAGCAGCTACGGACAGGGTAGGGGCACTGAAGCTTTCTTT	CASSYGQGRGTEAFF	TRBD1	-	TRBV5-6	TRBJ1-1
TGTGCCAGCAGTTCCGGCCTGACCTACGAGCAGTACTTC	CASSSGLTYEQYF	-	many	TRBV6-2/TRBV6-3	TRBJ2-7
TGTGCCAGCAGTAAACCACAAGGGACAGACAATCAGCCCCAGCATTTT	CASSKPQGTDNQPQHF	TRBD1	many	TRBV27	TRBJ1-5
TGTGCCAGCAGTTCCCCCCGGGACGGAGCTTACGAGCAGTACTTC	CASSSPRDGAYEQYF	-	many	TRBV6-1	TRBJ2-7
TGTGCCAGCATTAAGGGTACCGGAAAAATCAGCACAGATACGCAGTATTTT	CASIKGTGKISTDTQYF	-	-	TRBV6-5	TRBJ2-3
TGTGCCAGCTCACGACCGACAGGGGGCGAGCAGTACTTC	CASSRPTGGEQYF	TRBD1	many	TRBV18	TRBJ2-7
TGTGCCAGCAGCACTAGGACAGGGGGAAACACCATATATTTT	CASSTRTGGNTIYF	TRBD1	-	TRBV11-2	TRBJ1-3
TGCAGTGCTAGTTCGGGGGCGGGAGGGTTCACAGATACGCAGTATTTT	CSASSGAGGFTDTQYF	TRBD2	few	TRBV20-1	TRBJ2-3
TGTGCCAGCAGCTTAGCGGCAGGGCCAGAGACCCAGTACTTC	CASSLAAGPETQYF	-	-	TRBV7-6	TRBJ2-5
TGCAGTGCTAGAGCGGGGGACAGGGCAAACCAAGAGACCCAGTACTTC	CSARAGDRANQETQYF	TRBD1	many	TRBV20-1	TRBJ2-5
TGCGCCAGCAGCCATCGTGGGACAGGGGAGACCACAGATACGCAGTATTTT	CASSHRGTGETTDTQYF	TRBD1	many	TRBV5-1	TRBJ2-3
TGTGCCTGGAGTGGGGGGGCTAGCGGGATCTCCTACAATGAGCAGTTCTTC	CAWSGGASGISYNEQFF	TRBD2	-	TRBV30	TRBJ2-1
TGTGCCAGCAGCTCCCCCTTCGGGGGGAGTTCCTACAATGAGCAGTTCTTC	CASSSPFGGSSYNEQFF	TRBD2	few	TRBV7-9	TRBJ2-1
TGTGCCAGCAGTGAAAAATCCGGCGGTACCGGGGAGCTGTTTTTT	CASSEKSGGTGELFF	-	-	TRBV2	TRBJ2-2
TGCGCCAGCAGCCCCCAGGGGAACGGGGAGCTGTTTTTT	CASSPQGNGELFF	-	many	TRBV5-1	TRBJ2-2
TGTGCCAGCAGTCCAGCGGGGACAGGGAACCACGAGCAGTACTTC	CASSPAGTGNHEQYF	TRBD1	many	TRBV28	TRBJ2-7
TGCAGTGCCTCACTAGCGGGAGGTAGCACAGATACGCAGTATTTT	CSASLAGGSTDTQYF	TRBD2	many	TRBV20-1	TRBJ2-3
TGCAGTGGCCGAGCGGGACAGGGAGGCACAGATACGCAGTATTTT	CSGRAGQGGTDTQYF	TRBD1	-	TRBV20-1	TRBJ2-3
TGTGCCAGCAGTCCGCGGACGTACAATCAGCCCCAGCATTTT	CASSPRTYNQPQHF	-	-	TRBV28	TRBJ1-5
TGCAGTGTCCCCAGGGGAGGGAAAAACATTCAGTACTTC	CSVPRGGKNIQYF	-	many	TRBV20-1	TRBJ2-4